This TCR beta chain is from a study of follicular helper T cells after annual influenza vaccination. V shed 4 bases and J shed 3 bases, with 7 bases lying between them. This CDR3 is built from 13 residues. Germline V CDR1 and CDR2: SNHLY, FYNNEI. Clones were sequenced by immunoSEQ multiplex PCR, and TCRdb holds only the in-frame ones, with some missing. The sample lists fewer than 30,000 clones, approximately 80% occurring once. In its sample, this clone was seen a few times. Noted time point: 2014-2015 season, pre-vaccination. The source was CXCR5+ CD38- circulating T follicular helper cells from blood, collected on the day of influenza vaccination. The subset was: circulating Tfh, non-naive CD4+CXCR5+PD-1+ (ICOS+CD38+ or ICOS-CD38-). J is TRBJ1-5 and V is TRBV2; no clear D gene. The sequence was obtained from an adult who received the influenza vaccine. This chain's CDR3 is CASSAPVNQPQHF. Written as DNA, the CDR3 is TGTGCCAGCAGTGCCCCTGTCAATCAGCCCCAGCATTTT.